This TCR beta chain was recorded in a study of T-cell reconstitution after alpha-beta-depleted transplantation in children. Study-level findings and limits: Expanded graft clones numbering several hundred reportedly gave rise to alpha-beta T cells about two months after transplant. A year post-transplant, T-cell counts and diversity derived mostly from newly produced T cells. It was surviving recipient T cells and thymic progenitors that gave some patients high TCRbeta diversity at day 60.

The CDR3 covers 13 residues. Trimming removed 3 bases from V and 3 bases from J, with 9 bases in between. CDR1 is MNHEY, CDR2 SMNVEV, per germline (reference sequence). This sample's TCRbeta library carried unique molecular identifier barcodes. Each CDR3 protein is one row after TCRdb ran MiXCR on the PCR reads. The sample lists roughly 100,000 distinct CDR3 sequences, under 7% seen once, with around 5.6% in the top ten. This clonotype was detected ten times or more. Its specificity is not known. V is TRBV27 and J is TRBJ2-7, with D possibly matching TRBD1 (6 bases). The sequencing used PBMCs, mostly from graft donor cells, collected 60 days after TCRalphabeta/CD19-depleted stem cell transplant. The clonotype originates from a female patient aged 2-10 years who had a stem cell transplant for Fanconi anemia, so the T cells may come from the graft donor. The CDR3 region is CASSFIGGYEQYF. The DNA for the CDR3 is TGTGCCAGCAGTTTTATAGGGGGCTACGAGCAGTACTTC.